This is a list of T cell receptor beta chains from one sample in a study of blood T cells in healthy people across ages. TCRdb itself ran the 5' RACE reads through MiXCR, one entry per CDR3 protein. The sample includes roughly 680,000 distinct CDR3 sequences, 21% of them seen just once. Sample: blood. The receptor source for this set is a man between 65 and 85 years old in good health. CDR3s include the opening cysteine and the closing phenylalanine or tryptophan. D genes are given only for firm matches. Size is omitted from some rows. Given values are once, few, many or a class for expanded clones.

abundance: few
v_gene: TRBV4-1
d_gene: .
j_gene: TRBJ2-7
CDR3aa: CASSPLGGGLYEQYF
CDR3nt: TGCGCCAGCAGCCCCTTAGGGGGAGGGCTCTACGAGCAGTACTTC

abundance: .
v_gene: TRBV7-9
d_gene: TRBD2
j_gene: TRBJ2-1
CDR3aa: CASRRLAGGLDYNEQFF
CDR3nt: TGTGCCAGCAGGCGACTAGCGGGAGGGCTTGACTACAATGAGCAGTTCTTC

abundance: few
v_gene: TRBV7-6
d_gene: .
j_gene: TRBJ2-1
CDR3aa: CASSLASRLNNSEQFF
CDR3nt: TGTGCCAGCAGCTTAGCATCGAGACTTAACAACAGTGAGCAGTTCTTC

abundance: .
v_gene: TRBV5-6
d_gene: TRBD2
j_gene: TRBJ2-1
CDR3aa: CASSPGLADLLSSYNEQFF
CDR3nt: TGTGCCAGCAGCCCGGGACTAGCGGACCTCCTAAGCTCCTACAATGAGCAGTTCTTC

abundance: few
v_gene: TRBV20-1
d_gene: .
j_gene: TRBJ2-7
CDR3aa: CSARFGHSYEQYF
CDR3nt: TGCAGTGCTAGATTCGGCCACTCCTACGAGCAGTACTTC

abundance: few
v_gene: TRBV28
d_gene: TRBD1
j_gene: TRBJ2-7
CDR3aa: CASSLDSGTGVDEQYF
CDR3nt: TGTGCCAGCAGTTTAGACTCCGGGACAGGGGTGGACGAGCAGTACTTC

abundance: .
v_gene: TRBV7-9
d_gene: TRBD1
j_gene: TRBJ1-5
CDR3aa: CASSFDRGKEQPQHF
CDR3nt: TGTGCCAGCAGCTTTGACAGGGGGAAGGAGCAGCCCCAGCATTTT

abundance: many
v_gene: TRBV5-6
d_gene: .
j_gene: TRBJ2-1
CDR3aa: CASSFRGLYYNEQFF
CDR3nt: TGTGCCAGCAGCTTTCGGGGGCTCTACTACAATGAGCAGTTCTTC

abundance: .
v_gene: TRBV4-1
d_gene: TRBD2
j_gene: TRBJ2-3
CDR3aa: CASSQILAGEDTQYF
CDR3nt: TGCGCCAGCAGCCAAATTCTGGCGGGAGAGGATACGCAGTATTTT

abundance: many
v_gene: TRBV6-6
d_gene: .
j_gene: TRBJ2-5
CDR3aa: CASRRLTQVHRETQYF
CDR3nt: TGTGCCAGCAGAAGACTCACCCAAGTCCACCGAGAGACCCAGTACTTC

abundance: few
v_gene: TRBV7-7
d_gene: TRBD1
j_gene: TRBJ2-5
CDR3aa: CASSLGTGGQETQYF
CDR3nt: TGTGCTAGCAGCCTCGGGACAGGGGGCCAAGAGACCCAGTACTTC

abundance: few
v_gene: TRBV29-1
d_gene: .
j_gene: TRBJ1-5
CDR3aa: CSVGAGRDQPQHF
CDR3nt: TGCAGCGTTGGGGCAGGGCGCGATCAGCCCCAGCATTTT

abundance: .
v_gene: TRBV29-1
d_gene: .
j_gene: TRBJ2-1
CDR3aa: CSVGTPDNVHEQFF
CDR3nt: TGCAGCGTAGGGACTCCCGACAACGTCCATGAGCAGTTCTTC

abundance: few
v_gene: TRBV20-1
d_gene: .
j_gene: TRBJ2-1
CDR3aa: CSAVSGESEQFF
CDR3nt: TGCAGTGCTGTGTCAGGGGAGAGTGAGCAGTTCTTC

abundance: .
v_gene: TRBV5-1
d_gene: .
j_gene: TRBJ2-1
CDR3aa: CASSLDSQYNEQFF
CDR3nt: TGCGCCAGCAGCTTGGACAGCCAATACAATGAGCAGTTCTTC